Shown below are 15 T cell receptor beta chains from a single sample sequenced in a study of T cell changes during pregnancy in multiple sclerosis (dated by TCRdb to between 2017 and 2020). The method behind the library was the immunoSEQ multiplex PCR assay. TCRdb mirrors the immuneACCESS table, restricted to in-frame sequences. Some clones are absent from its copies; in checked studies, under half trace to an unresolved V gene, and the reason for the others is unknown. In all, the sample holds 45,000 to 60,000 clones, and around 94% of those were seen once. The ten largest account for approximately 0.62% of the sample. The sequenced sample was CD4+ T cells from peripheral blood mononuclear cells, obtained in the third trimester of pregnancy. The receptors shown here come from a female donor with multiple sclerosis, enrolled in a pregnancy study.

The V gene is TRBV6-5, the J gene TRBJ1-4, with 8 positions matching TRBD1. Germline V lookup: CDR1 MNHEY, CDR2 SVGAGI. The ends lost 0 bases at V and 10 bases at J; junction bases unmatched: 7. CDR3 length: 15 residues. CDR3 in DNA: TGTGCCAGCAGTTACTCCCCACAGGGGGTGGGAAAACTGTTTTTT. Translation gives CASSYSPQGVGKLFF.

The rearrangement uses TRBV4-3 and TRBJ1-1; 9 bases agree with TRBD1. CDR3 length equals 19 residues. Germline CDR1 reads LGHNA; CDR2 reads YSLEER. After removal of 3 bases from V and 0 bases from J, the junction contained 14 bases not matched to a gene. DNA of the CDR3: TGCGCCAGCAGCCAGACTAGGACAGGGGCCCTGAGAATGAACACTGAAGCTTTCTTT. It encodes CASSQTRTGALRMNTEAFF.

The V gene is TRBV28, the J gene TRBJ2-7, with TRBD1 identical over 7 bases. CDR1 and CDR2 from the germline V gene are MDHEN and SYDVKM. The ends lost 6 bases at V and 2 bases at J; junction bases unmatched: 7. This CDR3 comprises 14 residues. The CDR3 region has the DNA TGTGCCAGCAGGAAGGGGGCAGGGGCCTACGAGCAGTACTTC. Protein: CASRKGAGAYEQYF.

V usage is TRBV7-2 and J usage is TRBJ2-3; 7 bases agree with TRBD2. The CDR3 runs 15 residues. The ends lost 1 base at V and 4 bases at J; junction bases unmatched: 5. CDR1 SGHTA and CDR2 FQGNSA come from the germline V gene. In DNA, the CDR3 is TGTGCCAGCAGCTTAGGCGGGAGAGGGGCAGATACGCAGTATTTT. This gives the protein CASSLGGRGADTQYF.

In DNA form, the CDR3 reads TGCAGCGCCTTGAGGGCTCTACCGGGGGGTTTGAACTATGGCTACACCTTC. Its translation is CSALRALPGGLNYGYTF. J is TRBJ1-2 and V is TRBV29-1; D might be TRBD1 (5 bases). This CDR3 contains 17 residues. In germline, CDR1 is SQVTM, CDR2 ANQGSEA. The V end was cut by 7 bases, the J end by 2 bases, with 26 bases between. The full variable domain, in which reference TRBV29-1 and TRBJ1-2 provide the parts outside the CDR3, is SAVISQKPSRDICQRGTSLTIQCQVDSQVTMMFWYRQQPGQSLTLIATANQGSEATYESGFVIDKFPISRPNLTFSTLTVSNMSPEDSSIYLCSALRALPGGLNYGYTFGSGTRLTVV.

This chain connects TRBV28 to TRBJ2-1, with no clear D. V lost 2 bases, J lost 8 bases, and 13 bases lay in between. This CDR3 spans 14 amino acids. CDR1 and CDR2 from the germline V gene are MDHEN and SYDVKM. The CDR3 bases are TGTGCCAGCAGTTTAGGGCAGCTCTGGGATGAGCAGTTCTTC. This sequence encodes CASSLGQLWDEQFF.

V usage is TRBV5-4 and J usage is TRBJ2-1, with a tentative D call TRBD2 (5 bases). Germline V gene data show CDR1 as SGHNT and CDR2 as YYREEE (reference sequence). CDR3 length equals 12 residues. V was trimmed by 1 base and J by 7 bases, leaving 6 bases between them. In DNA, the CDR3 is TGTGCCAGCAGCTTGAAGCGGAATGAGCAGTTCTTC. It encodes CASSLKRNEQFF.

The chain joins TRBV28 to TRBJ2-5; D not certain. The V end lost 2 bases, the J end lost 2 bases, and 12 bases lay between the germline ends. The germline gives CDR1 MDHEN, CDR2 SYDVKM. CDR3 length equals 15 residues. The DNA for the CDR3 is TGTGCCAGCAGTTTAGCTTCGGGTTTACAAGAGACCCAGTACTTC. This translates into CASSLASGLQETQYF. Using reference TRBV28 and TRBJ2-5 for the parts outside the CDR3, the full variable domain is DVKVTQSSRYLVKRTGEKVFLECVQDMDHENMFWYRQDPGLGLRLIYFSYDVKMKEKGDIPEGYSVSREKKERFSLILESASTNQTSMYLCASSLASGLQETQYFGPGTRLLVL.

The V and J genes are TRBV5-6 and TRBJ1-2; a possible D gene is TRBD1 (5 bases). Trimming removed 0 bases at V and 3 bases at J, with 6 bases between. This CDR3 has 13 amino acids. Looked up from germline, CDR1 is SGHDT and CDR2 is YYEEEE. This CDR3 is CASSLARDYGYTF. DNA for the CDR3: TGTGCCAGCAGCTTGGCCAGGGACTATGGCTACACCTTC.

This clone showed up just a few times. This chain links TRBV27 with TRBJ1-5, with D perhaps matching TRBD1 (5 bases). Germline CDR1 and CDR2: MNHEY and SMNVEV (reference sequence). The CDR3 runs to 17 residues. Trimming stripped 3 bases from V and 0 bases from J, with 15 bases between. CDR3 sequence (DNA): TGTGCCAGCAGTTTTAGGGGCGGGGCGGGTAGCAATCAGCCCCAGCATTTT. This gives the protein CASSFRGGAGSNQPQHF.

The gene calls are TRBV5-6 and TRBJ1-5; D may be TRBD1 (5 bases). Germline V gene lookup returns CDR1 SGHDT and CDR2 YYEEEE. V lost 2 bases and J lost 1, with 13 bases in between. CDR3 length equals 16 residues. The CDR3 protein is CASSFSRVRSNQPQHF. The CDR3 region has the DNA TGTGCCAGCAGCTTTTCCAGGGTCAGGAGCAATCAGCCCCAGCATTTT.

The chain is built from TRBV28 and TRBJ2-1, with TRBD1 identical over 9 bases. This CDR3 spans 14 amino acids. CDR1 MDHEN and CDR2 SYDVKM come from the germline V gene. J gave up 9 bases and V 4 bases, and 7 bases lay outside the gene matches. The CDR3 loop is CASSSHRGLGEQFF. CDR3 nucleotides: TGTGCCAGCAGTTCCCACAGGGGGCTTGGTGAGCAGTTCTTC.

The count of this clone is one. This chain joins TRBV13 and TRBJ2-7; 9 nucleotides align to TRBD2. CDR3 size: 17 residues. Trimming at V came to 1 base and at J to 6 bases, leaving 13 bases not matched to a gene. The germline V gene has CDR1 PRHDT and CDR2 FYEKMQ (reference sequence). The CDR3 DNA is TGTGCCAGCAGCTTAGCCAGGGGCTTTAGCGGGAGTGGCGAGCAGTACTTC. Protein product: CASSLARGFSGSGEQYF.

The genes are TRBV5-4 and TRBJ1-1; possibly TRBD1 for D (6 bases). V was clipped by 0 bases and J by 0 bases, with 12 bases between them. The germline gives CDR1 SGHNT, CDR2 YYREEE (reference sequence). The CDR3 loop spans 16 amino acids. The CDR3 nucleotides are TGTGCCAGCAGCTTGGAGGGGGGGAGGTTGAACACTGAAGCTTTCTTT. Protein: CASSLEGGRLNTEAFF.

The rearrangement uses TRBV14 and TRBJ2-7; maybe TRBD2 (5 bases). V was clipped by 0 bases and J by 6 bases, with 27 bases between them. The CDR3 loop spans 19 amino acids. Per germline, CDR1 SGHDN and CDR2 FVKESK. The DNA of the CDR3 is TGTGCCAGCAGCCAAGATGCCTATGCGTCAGGACTCGCCTCTCGCGAGCAGTACTTC. This gives the protein CASSQDAYASGLASREQYF.